The 13 T cell receptor beta chains below all came from one sample that was sequenced in a study of blood T cell repertoires in COVID-19 (dated by TCRdb to 2018 to 2021). Library preparation used the immunoSEQ multiplex PCR assay. TCRdb retrieved this table from immuneACCESS and kept in-frame rearrangements only. Not all clones are present; in checked studies, unresolved V genes account for under half, and no reason is known for the remainder. A total of more than 100,000 clones appear in this sample, 84% of them only once. The ten biggest clones cover around 2.4% of the sample. The sequenced material came from PBMCs or T cells enriched from blood (not recorded which). Receptors were obtained from a middle-aged man with acute COVID-19.

This chain links TRBV18 with TRBJ2-3; 7 positions match TRBD2. The length of the CDR3 is 15 residues. CDR1 and CDR2 from the germline V gene are KGHSH and LQKENI. V was clipped by 3 bases and J by 1 base; unmatched bases: 4. CDR3: CASSPLSGGTDTQYF. In DNA form, the CDR3 reads TGTGCCAGCTCACCTCTCAGCGGGGGCACAGATACGCAGTATTTT.

Only a few counts were recorded for this clone. V usage is TRBV7-6 and J usage is TRBJ2-1, with D uncertain. CDR3 size: 18 residues. The ends were cut back, 5 bases at V and 0 bases at J, with 20 bases in the middle. Germline V gene lookup returns CDR1 SGHVS and CDR2 FNYEAQ. The DNA for the CDR3 is TGTGCCAGCAGCCCCCTCTTACCCACCGAGATCTCCTACAATGAGCAGTTCTTC. This sequence encodes CASSPLLPTEISYNEQFF.

In regard to this clone: The DNA is left out, because the CDR3 cannot be placed on it with certainty; the CDR3 is given as TCRdb lists it. V usage is TRBV11-2 and J usage is TRBJ2-7; the table's D gene call, TRBD1, was not cross checked with the DNA. The CDR3 region is 14 residues in length, termini included. Germline assignment: CDR1 SGHAT and CDR2 FQNNGV. Here the CDR3 reads CASSFGPGAYEQYF.

The chain employs TRBV6-5 and TRBJ2-2; 7 bases align to TRBD1. With 5 bases clipped from V and 4 bases from J, the junction kept 7 bases outside the gene matches. The V gene's germline CDR1 is MNHEY and CDR2 SVGAGI. The CDR3 loop spans 15 amino acids. The DNA of the CDR3 is TGTGCCAGCAGTCGGCTACAGGGGAGCACCGGGGAGCTGTTTTTT. Its translation is CASSRLQGSTGELFF.

This clone was recorded only once. V gene TRBV4-2 combines with J gene TRBJ1-1, with D unclear. The CDR3 has 18 amino acids. Looked up from germline, CDR1 is LGHNA and CDR2 is YNFKEQ. V was pared by 3 bases and J by 5 bases, with 25 bases between. The CDR3 region has the DNA TGTGCCAGCAGCCAGGCCCCGACATTGGGTGATTTGGCAACTGAAGCTTTCTTT. Residues: CASSQAPTLGDLATEAFF.

A single count supports this clone. The chain links TRBV10-2 to TRBJ2-7; D possibly corresponds to TRBD1 (5 bases). V lost 2 bases, J lost 4 bases, and 9 bases lay in between. Germline V gives CDR1 WSHSY, CDR2 SAAADI. The CDR3 consists of 13 residues. The CDR3 nucleotides read TGCGCCAGCAGTGAGGGGGCCGTTTACGAGCAGTACTTC. It translates to CASSEGAVYEQYF.

The chain uses TRBV6-5 and TRBJ1-1, with D possibly being TRBD1 (5 bases). Trimming removed 7 bases at V and 2 bases at J, with 14 bases between. CDR1 is MNHEY and CDR2 is SVGAGI in the germline V gene. The CDR3 spans 14 residues. The CDR3 spells CASTLSGGNTEAFF. For the CDR3, the DNA is TGTGCCAGCACCCTCTCGGGGGGAAACACTGAAGCTTTCTTT.

The chain combines TRBV3-1 (or the pseudogene TRBV3-2) with TRBJ1-5; D unresolved. CDR1 and CDR2 from the germline V gene are LGHDT and YNNKEL (reference sequence). The CDR3 is 14 amino acids. The V and J ends lost 1 base and 0 bases respectively, with 4 bases between them. CDR3: CASSQAYSNQPQHF. The CDR3 DNA reads as TGTGCCAGCAGCCAAGCTTATAGCAATCAGCCCCAGCATTTT.

This clone occurred a few times. The rearrangement links TRBV19 to TRBJ2-7, with 7 bases fitting TRBD1. The germline CDR1 and CDR2 sequences are LNHDA and SQIVND (reference sequence). Germline trimming cut 5 bases from V and 4 bases from J; bases unmatched to any gene: 8. The CDR3 totals 14 residues. The CDR3 protein is CASSHTGESYEQYF. CDR3 nucleotides: TGTGCCAGTAGTCATACAGGGGAATCGTACGAGCAGTACTTC.

The rearrangement links TRBV7-4 to TRBJ1-5; D possibly corresponds to TRBD1 (6 bases). Germline assignment: CDR1 SGHVT and CDR2 SQSDAQ. Trimming cost V 4 bases and J 4 bases, with 14 bases left between them. This CDR3 is built from 15 residues. The DNA of the CDR3 is TGTGCCAGCAGCTCTCCAAGGACAGTGAATCAGCCCCAGCATTTT. It specifies CASSSPRTVNQPQHF.

The chain has TRBV19 and TRBJ2-2; TRBD1 matches at 9 bases. Unmatched junction bases numbered 6, after V lost 4 bases and J lost 3 bases. Germline V gene lookup returns CDR1 LNHDA and CDR2 SQIVND (reference sequence). The CDR3 covers 16 residues. In nucleotides, the CDR3 is TGTGCCAGTAGTAACGGGGACAGGGCCTACACCGGGGAGCTGTTTTTT. This codes for CASSNGDRAYTGELFF.

This sequence joins TRBV5-3 and TRBJ2-3; TRBD2 aligns across 13 bases. TRBV5-3 is given ORF status, its function remaining uncertain. V lost 4 bases, J lost 4 bases, and 9 bases stayed unmatched. The CDR3 totals 17 residues. The CDR3 reads CARSRTSGGASADTQYF. CDR3 nucleotides: TGTGCCAGAAGCCGGACTAGCGGGGGCGCGAGCGCAGATACGCAGTATTTT.

With regard to this clone: The sample contains more than one DNA sequence encoding this CDR3. The chain joins TRBV19 to TRBJ1-3; a weak D match, TRBD1 (5 bases). CDR1 is LNHDA and CDR2 is SQIVND in the germline V gene (reference sequence). V lost 5 bases and J 0 bases, leaving 8 bases between the germline ends. The CDR3 has 14 amino acids. In nucleotides, the CDR3 is TGTGCCAGTAGTGACAGCAGCTCTGGAAACACCATATATTTT. Its protein product is CASSDSSSGNTIYF.